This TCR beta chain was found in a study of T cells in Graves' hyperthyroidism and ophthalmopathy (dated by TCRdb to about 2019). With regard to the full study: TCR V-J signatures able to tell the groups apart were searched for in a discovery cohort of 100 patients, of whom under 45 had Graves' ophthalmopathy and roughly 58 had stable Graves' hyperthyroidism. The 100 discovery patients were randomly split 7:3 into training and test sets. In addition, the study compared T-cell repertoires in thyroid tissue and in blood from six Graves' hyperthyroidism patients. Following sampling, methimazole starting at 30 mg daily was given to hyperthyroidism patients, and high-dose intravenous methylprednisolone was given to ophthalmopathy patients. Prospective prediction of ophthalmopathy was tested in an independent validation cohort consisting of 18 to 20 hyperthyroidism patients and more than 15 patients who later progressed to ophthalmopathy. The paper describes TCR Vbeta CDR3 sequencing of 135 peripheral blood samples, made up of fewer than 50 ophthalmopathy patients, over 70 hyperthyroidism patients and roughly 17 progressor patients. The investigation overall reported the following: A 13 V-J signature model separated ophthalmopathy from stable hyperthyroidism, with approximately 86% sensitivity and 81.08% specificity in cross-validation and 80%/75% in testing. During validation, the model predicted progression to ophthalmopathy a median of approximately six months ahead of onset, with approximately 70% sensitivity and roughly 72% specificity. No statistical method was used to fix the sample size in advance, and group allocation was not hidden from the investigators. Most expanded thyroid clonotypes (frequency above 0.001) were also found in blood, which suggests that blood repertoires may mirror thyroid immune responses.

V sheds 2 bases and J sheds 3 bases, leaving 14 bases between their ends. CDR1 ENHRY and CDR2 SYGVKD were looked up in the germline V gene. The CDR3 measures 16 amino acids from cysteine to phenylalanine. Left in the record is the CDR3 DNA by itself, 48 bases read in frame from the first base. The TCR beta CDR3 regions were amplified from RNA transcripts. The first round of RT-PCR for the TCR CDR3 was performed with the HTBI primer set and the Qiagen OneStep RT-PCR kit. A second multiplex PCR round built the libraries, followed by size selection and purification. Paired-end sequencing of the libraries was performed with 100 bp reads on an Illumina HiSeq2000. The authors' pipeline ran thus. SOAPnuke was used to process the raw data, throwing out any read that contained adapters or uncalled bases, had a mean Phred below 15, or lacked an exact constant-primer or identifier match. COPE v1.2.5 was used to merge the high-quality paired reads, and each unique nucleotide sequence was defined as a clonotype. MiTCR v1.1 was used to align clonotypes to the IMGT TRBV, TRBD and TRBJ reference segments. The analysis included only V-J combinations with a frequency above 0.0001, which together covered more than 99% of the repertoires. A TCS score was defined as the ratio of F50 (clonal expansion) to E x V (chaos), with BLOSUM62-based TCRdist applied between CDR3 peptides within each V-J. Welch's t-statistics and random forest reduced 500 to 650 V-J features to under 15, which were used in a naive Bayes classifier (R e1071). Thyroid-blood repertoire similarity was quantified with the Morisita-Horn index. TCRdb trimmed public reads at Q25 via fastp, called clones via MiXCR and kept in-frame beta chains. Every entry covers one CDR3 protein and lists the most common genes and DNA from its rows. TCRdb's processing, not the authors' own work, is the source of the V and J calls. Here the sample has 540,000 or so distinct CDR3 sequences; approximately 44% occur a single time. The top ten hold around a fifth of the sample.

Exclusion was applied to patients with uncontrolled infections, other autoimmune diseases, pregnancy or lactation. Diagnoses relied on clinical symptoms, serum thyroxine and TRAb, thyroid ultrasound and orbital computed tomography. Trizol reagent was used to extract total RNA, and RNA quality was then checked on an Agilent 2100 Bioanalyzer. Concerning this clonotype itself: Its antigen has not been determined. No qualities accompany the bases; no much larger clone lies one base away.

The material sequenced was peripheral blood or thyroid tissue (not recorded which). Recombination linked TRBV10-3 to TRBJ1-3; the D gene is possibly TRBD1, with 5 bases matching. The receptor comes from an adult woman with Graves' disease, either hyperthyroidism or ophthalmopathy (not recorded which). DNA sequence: TGTGCCATCAGTGAGGAGGGGATTCCGAATGGAAACACCATATATTTT. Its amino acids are CAISEEGIPNGNTIYF.